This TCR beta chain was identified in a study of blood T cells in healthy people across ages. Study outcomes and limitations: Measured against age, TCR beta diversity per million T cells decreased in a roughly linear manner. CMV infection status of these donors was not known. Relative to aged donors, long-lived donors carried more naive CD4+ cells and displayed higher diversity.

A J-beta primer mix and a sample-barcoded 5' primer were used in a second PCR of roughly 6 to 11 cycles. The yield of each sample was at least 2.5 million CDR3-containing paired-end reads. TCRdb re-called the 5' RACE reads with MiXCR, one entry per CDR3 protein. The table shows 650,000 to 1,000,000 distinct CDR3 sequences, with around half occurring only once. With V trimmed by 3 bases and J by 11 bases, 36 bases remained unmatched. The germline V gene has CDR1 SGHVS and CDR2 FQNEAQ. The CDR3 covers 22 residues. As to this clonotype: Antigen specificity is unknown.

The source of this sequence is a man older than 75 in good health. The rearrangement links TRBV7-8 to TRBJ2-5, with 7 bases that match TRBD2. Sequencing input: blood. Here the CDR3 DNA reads TGTGCCAGCAGCTTCTCCCCCCCACATATATTGGCTTCTAGCGGAACCTACAATGAGCAGTACTTC. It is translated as CASSFSPPHILASSGTYNEQYF.